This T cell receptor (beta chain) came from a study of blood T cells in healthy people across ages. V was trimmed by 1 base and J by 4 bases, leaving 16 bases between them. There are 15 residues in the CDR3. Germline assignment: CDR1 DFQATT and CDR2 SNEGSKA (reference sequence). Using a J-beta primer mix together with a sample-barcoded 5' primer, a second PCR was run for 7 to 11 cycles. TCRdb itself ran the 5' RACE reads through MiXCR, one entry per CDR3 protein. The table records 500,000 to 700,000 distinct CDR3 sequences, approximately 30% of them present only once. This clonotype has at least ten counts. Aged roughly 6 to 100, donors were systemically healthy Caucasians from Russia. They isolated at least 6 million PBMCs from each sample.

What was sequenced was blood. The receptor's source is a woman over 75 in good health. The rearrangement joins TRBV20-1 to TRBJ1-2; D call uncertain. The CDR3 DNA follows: TGCAGTGCTAGAGGCCAAGGAGGGTACAGCTATGGCTACACCTTC. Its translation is CSARGQGGYSYGYTF.